This T cell receptor beta chain was identified during a study of cytomegalovirus exposure and HLA in healthy donors. Study observations and caveats: In a later analysis, common viral pathogens appeared linked to several of the most significant clusters.

Healthy bone marrow donors made up the donors. Germline V gene sequence: CDR1 ENHRY, CDR2 SYGVKD. Trimming took 0 bases from V and 0 from J; bases not matched to a gene: 10. The CDR3 spans 18 residues. To note about this clone: Its antigen is currently unknown.

The PCR employed 60 Vbeta primers together with 13 Jbeta primers. In the authors' methods: Later, tens of millions of unique TCR beta chains were counted in an analysis, and 8.5 million to 13 million of them were shared. TCRdb keeps only in-frame clones here, not all; method: immunoSEQ multiplex PCR. V and J calls and clone size are those listed in that table; D and trimming were worked out from the DNA. Its table records under 200,000 clones. This clonotype was obtained from a woman between 18 and 29 years old in good health and CMV-seropositive. The V gene is TRBV10-3, the J gene TRBJ1-1; TRBD1 agrees at 7 bases. Sequencing was carried out using PBMCs. The CDR3: CAISESTTGWPLNTEAFF. CDR3 nucleotide sequence: TGTGCCATCAGTGAGTCTACGACAGGGTGGCCCTTGAACACTGAAGCTTTCTTT.